The sequence of this TCR beta chain was determined in a study of CD8 T cells in ankylosing spondylitis. This clonotype has a handful of counts. Germline V gives CDR1 SEHNR, CDR2 FQNEAQ (reference sequence). V trimming: 5 bases; J trimming: 5 bases; junction bases outside the gene matches: 12. CDR3 length: 15 amino acids. MiXCR, run by TCRdb on the 5' RACE reads, gives a single entry per CDR3 protein. The sample holds about 160,000 distinct CDR3 sequences, around a tenth seen once. The chain joins TRBV7-9 to TRBJ2-7; 7 bases match TRBD2. Sequenced: blood, either unsorted or a sorted T cell fraction (not recorded which). The receptor was isolated from a female donor with ankylosing spondylitis or in good health (not recorded which). For the CDR3, the DNA is TGTGCCAGCAGCCCCCCAGCGGGACGGGCAGACGAGCAGTACTTC. It translates to CASSPPAGRADEQYF.